These 15 T cell receptor beta chains were all obtained from the same sample, sequenced in a study of blood T cell repertoires in COVID-19. Assay: immunoSEQ multiplex PCR; the TCRdb copy retains only in-frame clones and omits some. The sample records over 200,000 clones, about 73% being singletons. Source material: peripheral blood. All receptors come from a woman of 80 years or more with acute or convalescent COVID-19.

The V call is TRBV10-3, the J call TRBJ2-1, with TRBD1 matching 7 bases. Per the germline V gene, CDR1 is ENHRY and CDR2 is SYGVKD. The CDR3 is 15 residues long. The junction had 2 bases not matched to a gene; V was cut back by 1 base and J by 2 bases. The CDR3 DNA reads TGTGCCATCAGTGAGTGGGACAGACCCTACAATGAGCAGTTCTTC. Translated, it gives CAISEWDRPYNEQFF.

The chain has TRBV6-5 and TRBJ2-7; a weak D match, TRBD2 (6 bases). Per the germline V gene, CDR1 is MNHEY and CDR2 is SVGAGI. The CDR3 extends over 15 amino acids. V gave up 6 bases and J gave up 2 bases, with 17 bases separating them. The CDR3 DNA follows: TGTGCCAGCAGCTACGTAGTTCGGGGGACCTACGAGCAGTACTTC. Residues: CASSYVVRGTYEQYF.

The chain employs TRBV6-5 and TRBJ1-4; the D is unclear. CDR3 length: 14 residues. CDR1 MNHEY and CDR2 SVGAGI come from the germline V gene. Deletions cut 6 bases from V and 5 bases from J, with 13 bases between. This chain's CDR3 is CASRVMTLNEKLFF. CDR3 bases: TGTGCCAGCAGGGTGATGACTCTGAATGAAAAACTGTTTTTT.

The V and J genes are TRBV7-2 and TRBJ1-3; D possibly corresponds to TRBD1 (5 bases). The CDR3 is 16 amino acids. V lost 1 base, J lost 9 bases, and 19 bases lay in between. The germline V gene has CDR1 SGHTA and CDR2 FQGNSA. CDR3 loop: CASSLGGPLTWGTIYF. CDR3 in DNA: TGTGCCAGCAGCTTAGGGGGCCCTTTAACCTGGGGCACCATATATTTT.

In this sample, this clone turned up a few times. This chain links TRBV5-4 with TRBJ1-3, with D uncertain. Trimming removed 0 bases from V and 0 bases from J, with 10 bases in between. CDR3 size: 16 residues. Germline CDR1 SGHNT, CDR2 YYREEE (reference sequence). The chain's CDR3 is CASSLGRESSGNTIYF. Here the CDR3 DNA reads TGTGCCAGCAGCTTGGGCCGGGAGAGCTCTGGAAACACCATATATTTT.

This rearrangement joins TRBV5-5 to TRBJ2-7, with TRBD1 matching 10 bases. With 4 bases clipped from V and 5 bases from J, the junction kept 9 bases outside the gene matches. CDR1 is SGHKS and CDR2 is YYEKEE in the germline V gene (reference sequence). The CDR3 has 15 residues. For the CDR3, the DNA is TGTGCCAGCAGCCTGGCGGGACAGGGGAAGGACGAGCAGTACTTC. Encoded protein: CASSLAGQGKDEQYF. Full variable domain (missing parts from reference TRBV5-5 and TRBJ2-7): DAGVTQSPTHLIKTRGQQVTLRCSPISGHKSVSWYQQVLGQGPQFIFQYYEKEERGRGNFPDRFSARQFPNYSSELNVNALLLGDSALYLCASSLAGQGKDEQYFGPGTRLTVT.

The chain employs TRBV7-9 and TRBJ1-5, with 8 bases aligning to TRBD1. This CDR3 comprises 19 residues. Unmatched junction bases numbered 12, after V lost 2 bases and J lost 0 bases. The V gene's germline CDR1 is SEHNR and CDR2 FQNEAQ (reference sequence). CDR3 in DNA: TGTGCCAGCAGCTTAAATTTTGGTGGGACAGGAGTTAGCAATCAGCCCCAGCATTTT. The encoded protein is CASSLNFGGTGVSNQPQHF.

The rearrangement uses TRBV7-9 and TRBJ1-2; tentatively, D is TRBD1 (5 bases). CDR1 and CDR2 (germline): SEHNR, FQNEAQ (reference sequence). This CDR3 contains 15 residues. V lost 5 bases to trimming and J lost 8 bases, with 21 bases between them. CDR3 DNA sequence: TGTGCCAGCAGCCTAACGACCACCGGTGGGGGGGGCTACACCTTC. Encoded protein: CASSLTTTGGGGYTF.

Here the CDR3 DNA reads TGTGCCAGCAGTTTCTGGGGCCCTAACTATGGCTACACCTTC. Amino acids: CASSFWGPNYGYTF. This chain uses TRBV28 with TRBJ1-2, with a tentative D call TRBD1 (5 bases). Between the trimmed V and J ends, which lost 3 bases and 0 bases, there was a span of 8 bases. The CDR3 extends over 14 amino acids. Germline assignment: CDR1 MDHEN and CDR2 SYDVKM.

V is TRBV7-9 and J is TRBJ2-5, with 7 positions matching TRBD1. Trimming removed 3 bases from V and 2 bases from J; junction bases left unmatched: 6. Germline loops: CDR1 SEHNR, CDR2 FQNEAQ (reference sequence). This CDR3 has 15 amino acids. The CDR3 coding sequence is TGTGCCAGCAGCTTCAGTAGGGGGCTTCAAGAGACCCAGTACTTC. The encoded protein is CASSFSRGLQETQYF.

This clone occurred a few times. The rearrangement joins TRBV5-1 to TRBJ1-2, with TRBD1 matching 7 bases. V was clipped by 4 bases and J by 4 bases; unmatched bases: 7. Germline assignment: CDR1 SGHRS and CDR2 YFSETQ. CDR3 length equals 14 residues. The CDR3 DNA reads as TGCGCCAGCAGCGGCCAGACAGGGACCTATGGCTACACCTTC. It encodes CASSGQTGTYGYTF.

The chain carries TRBV29-1 and TRBJ2-5; the match to TRBD2 covers 10 bases. This CDR3 region has 14 residues. Germline V gene data show CDR1 as SQVTM and CDR2 as ANQGSEA. The V and J ends lost 8 bases and 5 bases, in that order; junction bases with no gene match: 11. CDR3 sequence reads: CSHGSGGAPETQYF. The CDR3 DNA follows: TGCAGCCACGGGAGCGGGGGGGCCCCGGAGACCCAGTACTTC.

This clone was found a few times. The rearrangement joins TRBV5-1 to TRBJ1-2; D not resolved. CDR3 size: 14 residues. Looked up from germline, CDR1 is SGHRS and CDR2 is YFSETQ. The V gene lost 7 bases and the J gene lost 6 bases, with 19 bases spanning the gap. The CDR3 coding sequence is TGCGCCAGCGGGCCGTTAGAGACAACAAATGGCTACACCTTC. Its translation: CASGPLETTNGYTF.

This CDR3 reads CASSRQGVFGYTF. The DNA for the CDR3 is TGTGCCAGCAGCCGACAGGGGGTCTTTGGCTACACCTTC. This chain joins TRBV3-1 (or the pseudogene TRBV3-2) and TRBJ1-2, with 9 nucleotides matching TRBD1. The germline V gene has CDR1 LGHDT and CDR2 YNNKEL (reference sequence). The CDR3 totals 13 residues. V gave up 4 bases and J gave up 7 bases; unmatched junction bases: 4.

The chain has TRBV6-6 and TRBJ2-7; D is ambiguous. V lost 5 bases and J 0 bases, leaving 5 bases between the germline ends. Looked up from germline, CDR1 is MNHNY and CDR2 is SVGAGI (reference sequence). This CDR3 is built from 12 residues. The CDR3 nucleotides are TGTGCCAGCAGTCGGAGCTCCTACGAGCAGTACTTC. It specifies CASSRSSYEQYF.